This T cell receptor (beta chain) was found in a study of healthy donors' naive CD4 and CD8 T cells. Study-wide results and caveats: Bulk sequencing left alpha and beta chains unpaired. Most V and J genes were reportedly biased between naive CD4+ and CD8+ cells.

Notes on this clonotype: The antigen is undetermined.

Starting from about 0.55 ug of total RNA, TCR libraries were made with linear amplification. TCRdb passed the reads through MiXCR, listing each CDR3 protein once. The sample has some 190,000 distinct CDR3 sequences; 65% to 75% are singletons. There are 15 residues in the CDR3. CDR1 is LNHDA, CDR2 SQIVND, per germline (reference sequence). Trimming removed 5 bases from V and 7 bases from J; junction bases left unmatched: 8. Sequencing was carried out using naive CD4+ and CD8+ T cells sorted from blood, pooled from several donors. This sequence joins TRBV19 and TRBJ2-1; 10 positions match TRBD1. This receptor was taken from a pool of human donors in good health; the sample pools cells from several healthy donors. The CDR3 sequence is CASSPRQGAGNEQFF. The CDR3 DNA reads as TGTGCCAGTAGTCCCCGACAGGGGGCAGGGAATGAGCAGTTCTTC.